These 17 T cell receptor beta chains originate from one sample sequenced in a study of T cell changes during pregnancy in multiple sclerosis. Assay: immunoSEQ multiplex PCR; the TCRdb copy retains only in-frame clones and omits some. The sample comprises some 77,000 clones, approximately 91% of which are singletons, and about 1.9% rests with the top ten. The source was peripheral blood, collected before pregnancy. The source of these receptors is a female donor with multiple sclerosis, enrolled in a pregnancy study.

J is TRBJ1-1 and V is TRBV9; D possibly corresponds to TRBD1 (6 bases). This CDR3 comprises 13 residues. Germline V gene lookup returns CDR1 SGDLS and CDR2 YYNGEE. Trimming removed 3 bases from V and 3 bases from J, with 9 bases in between. The CDR3 sequence is CASSATGHTEAFF. CDR3 sequence (DNA): TGTGCCAGCAGCGCGACAGGACACACTGAAGCTTTCTTT.

The table lists this clone with a count of one. The chain has TRBV5-6 and TRBJ1-4; possibly TRBD1 for D (5 bases). This CDR3 contains 15 residues. Germline V gene sequence: CDR1 SGHDT, CDR2 YYEEEE. The V gene lost 0 bases and the J gene lost 6 bases, with 12 bases spanning the gap. Here the CDR3 reads CASSLAGGSDEKLFF. CDR3 nucleotides: TGTGCCAGCAGCTTGGCCGGGGGGTCCGATGAAAAACTGTTTTTT.

V gene TRBV6-6 combines with J gene TRBJ2-3, with D possibly being TRBD2 (6 bases). This CDR3 has 16 residues. V lost 6 bases and J 1 base, leaving 17 bases between the germline ends. Germline lookup yields CDR1 MNHNY and CDR2 SVGAGI (reference sequence). Written as DNA, the CDR3 is TGTGCCAGCAGAGGAGGGGTGGACGGGGGCACAGATACGCAGTATTTT. As protein: CASRGGVDGGTDTQYF.

The V and J genes are TRBV27 and TRBJ2-1, with 9 nucleotides matching TRBD1. Germline CDR1 is MNHEY and CDR2 is SMNVEV (reference sequence). Trimming at V came to 6 bases and at J to 9 bases, leaving 21 bases not matched to a gene. This CDR3 is 18 amino acids long. The CDR3 region has the DNA TGTGCCAGCAGCTCCAAACCACCTACAGGGGGCATCAGAGGTGAGCAGTTCTTC. It translates to CASSSKPPTGGIRGEQFF.

Only one count was recorded for this clone. The rearrangement joins TRBV4-3 to TRBJ1-1; unclear D gene. The CDR3 runs to 15 residues. Germline V gene data show CDR1 as LGHNA and CDR2 as YSLEER. Trimming pared 0 bases from V and 1 base from J, leaving 9 bases between. The chain's CDR3 is CASSQDHGRNTEAFF. Written as DNA, the CDR3 is TGCGCCAGCAGCCAAGATCATGGCAGGAACACTGAAGCTTTCTTT.

The V gene is TRBV5-1, the J gene TRBJ2-3, with TRBD2 identical over 9 bases. The CDR3 consists of 15 residues. The ends lost 0 bases at V and 4 bases at J; junction bases unmatched: 3. The germline gives CDR1 SGHRS, CDR2 YFSETQ. The CDR3 nucleotides are TGCGCCAGCAGCTTGGTCGCGGGGGGGGCAGATACGCAGTATTTT. As protein: CASSLVAGGADTQYF.

This clone was detected only once. The J gene is TRBJ1-6, the V gene TRBV9; D gene ambiguous. The germline V and J ends were trimmed by 2 bases and 0 bases, with 6 bases remaining between them. CDR1 and CDR2 (germline): SGDLS, YYNGEE. The CDR3 has 15 residues. The CDR3 spells CASSVASSYNSPLHF. The CDR3 DNA reads as TGTGCCAGCAGCGTTGCCAGCTCCTATAATTCACCCCTCCACTTT.

V gene TRBV5-1 combines with J gene TRBJ2-5; 11 bases agree with TRBD2. The germline gives CDR1 SGHRS, CDR2 YFSETQ. The length of the CDR3 is 15 residues. The V segment lost 3 bases and the J segment 2 bases; nucleotides outside the gene matches: 3. The chain's CDR3 is CASSSLAGGQETQYF. The CDR3 DNA is TGCGCCAGCAGCTCATTAGCGGGGGGGCAAGAGACCCAGTACTTC. The entire variable domain, with the rest obtained from reference TRBV5-1 and TRBJ2-5, is as follows: KAGVTQTPRYLIKTRGQQVTLSCSPISGHRSVSWYQQTPGQGLQFLFEYFSETQRNKGNFPGRFSGRQFSNSRSEMNVSTLELGDSALYLCASSSLAGGQETQYFGPGTRLLVL.

The chain has TRBV6-5 and TRBJ2-3, with D unresolved. V was pared by 0 bases and J by 4 bases, with 8 bases between. Per the germline V gene, CDR1 is MNHEY and CDR2 is SVGAGI. The CDR3 contains 14 residues. The CDR3 DNA reads TGTGCCAGCAGTTACTCTGTACTACCAGATACGCAGTATTTT. Translated: CASSYSVLPDTQYF.

The CDR3 region is CASSRGTSGGYNEQFF. DNA of the CDR3: TGTGCCAGCAGCCGCGGGACTAGCGGGGGCTACAATGAGCAGTTCTTC. The V gene is TRBV6-6, the J gene TRBJ2-1; 14 nucleotides line up with TRBD2. Germline V gene sequence: CDR1 MNHNY, CDR2 SVGAGI (reference sequence). The CDR3 consists of 16 residues. Germline trimming cut 6 bases from V and 3 bases from J; bases unmatched to any gene: 4.

The rearrangement joins TRBV2 to TRBJ2-7; 7 bases agree with TRBD1. Trimming cost V 6 bases and J 0 bases; bases outside gene matches: 11. The germline CDR1 and CDR2 sequences are SNHLY and FYNNEI. The CDR3 covers 16 residues. DNA of the CDR3: TGTGCCAGCAGCCCCGACAGGGAACGGAGCTCCTACGAGCAGTACTTC. Translated: CASSPDRERSSYEQYF.

This clone has just a few counts. The chain combines TRBV10-3 with TRBJ1-5; 8 bases map to TRBD1. The V and J ends lost 10 bases and 2 bases, in that order; junction bases with no gene match: 4. The germline V gene encodes CDR1 ENHRY and CDR2 SYGVKD. CDR3 length equals 13 residues. The chain's CDR3 is CATDRGGNQPQHF. DNA of the CDR3: TGTGCCACCGACAGGGGCGGCAATCAGCCCCAGCATTTT.

This chain connects TRBV5-5 to TRBJ2-5; TRBD1 is a possible D gene (6 bases). Germline CDR1 reads SGHKS; CDR2 reads YYEKEE (reference sequence). The CDR3 extends over 15 amino acids. V lost 2 bases to trimming and J lost 0 bases, with 11 bases between them. The CDR3 coding sequence is TGTGCCAGCAGCTTACCAGGGGCCCACCAAGAGACCCAGTACTTC. Residues: CASSLPGAHQETQYF.

The chain recombines TRBV6-1 with TRBJ1-1; D is perhaps TRBD1 (5 bases). Per germline, CDR1 MNHNS and CDR2 SASEGT. This CDR3 is built from 15 residues. V lost 2 bases and J lost 4, with 14 bases in between. CDR3 nucleotides: TGTGCCAGCAGTGAAACCCCTGTGGGGGGCACTGAAGCTTTCTTT. This codes for CASSETPVGGTEAFF.

This sequence joins TRBV5-4 and TRBJ1-1, with 7 bases fitting TRBD1. The J segment lost 6 bases and the V segment lost 4 bases, leaving 15 bases of the junction unmatched. The germline V gene has CDR1 SGHNT and CDR2 YYREEE (reference sequence). This CDR3 spans 16 amino acids. The CDR3 bases are TGTGCCAGCAGCCTCCAACCCATGGGACAGTCATCTGAAGCTTTCTTT. It is translated as CASSLQPMGQSSEAFF.

The chain joins TRBV19 to TRBJ1-1, with TRBD1 as a possible D gene (6 bases). The CDR3 loop spans 15 amino acids. The germline V gene has CDR1 LNHDA and CDR2 SQIVND (reference sequence). The V end lost 5 bases, the J end lost 1 base, and 14 bases lay between the germline ends. CDR3 DNA: TGTGCCAGTAGTCCTAGGGTGGGGGCGAACACTGAAGCTTTCTTT. This sequence encodes CASSPRVGANTEAFF.

J is TRBJ1-4 and V is TRBV5-3, with D perhaps matching TRBD1 (6 bases). TRBV5-3 is an open reading frame, and its role is uncertain. The V end was cut by 2 bases, the J end by 6 bases, with 20 bases between. This CDR3 has 17 amino acids. CDR3 loop: CARSLTRGWISDEKLFF. DNA of the CDR3: TGTGCCAGAAGCTTAACCAGGGGTTGGATTTCCGATGAAAAACTGTTTTTT.